These 27 T cell receptor beta chains came from one sample sequenced in a study of tumor-infiltrating lymphocytes in primary liver carcinoma. RNA and DNA were co-extracted from roughly 20-30 mg of unsorted bulk tissue. Starting from 400 to 500 ng of total RNA, TCR beta cDNA was produced with a primer in the constant region. ARM-PCR, slightly modified, supplied the TCR beta libraries through three nested multiplex PCR rounds. Rounds one and two of PCR, each of approximately 11 cycles, were primed with TRBV1-TRBV30 forward primers and a C-beta reverse primer. TCRdb processed the multiplex PCR reads anew with MiXCR; each CDR3 protein has one entry. The sample yields roughly 48,000 distinct CDR3 sequences, over 65% seen once. The sequenced sample was liver tumor tissue from sampling region 3. Noted subset: tumor region T3, left-lateral pole. Source of these receptors: a man in his forties with primary liver carcinoma and hepatitis B virus infection.

The chain links TRBV12-3 or TRBV12-4 to TRBJ2-1; 10 nucleotides align to TRBD2. Unmatched junction bases numbered 5, after V lost 6 bases and J lost 6 bases. CDR3 length: 14 amino acids. This chain's CDR3 is CASRRASGSNEQFF. Written as DNA, the CDR3 is TGTGCCAGCAGGCGGGCTAGCGGGAGCAATGAGCAGTTCTTC.

This clonotype was detected many times. The rearrangement links TRBV28 to TRBJ2-1; the match to TRBD2 covers 11 bases. The V and J ends lost 5 bases and 8 bases, in that order; junction bases with no gene match: 11. Per germline, CDR1 MDHEN and CDR2 SYDVKM. The CDR3 has 16 residues. CDR3 amino acids: CASSPTGTSGYDEQFF. The CDR3 region has the DNA TGTGCCAGCAGTCCCACCGGGACTAGCGGTTACGATGAGCAGTTCTTC.

Comments on this clonotype: Relative to the germline gene, one junction end is altered; a read error may explain this. The chain recombines TRBV11-2 with TRBJ1-4, with D perhaps matching TRBD1 (5 bases). The CDR3 length is 18 residues. Germline V lookup: CDR1 SGHAT, CDR2 FQNNGV. The CDR3 DNA reads TGTGCAAGCAGCATCGACCCCCGGGACGGGCGATCTAATGAAAAACTGTTTTTT. It codes for CASSIDPRDGRSNEKLFF.

Of note for this clonotype: A read error may produce the germline difference seen at one junction end. The chain couples TRBV7-3 to TRBJ2-1; TRBD2 agrees at 8 bases. The CDR3 has 17 residues. CDR1 and CDR2 from the germline V gene are SGHTA and FQGTGA. The CDR3 coding sequence is TGTGCCAACAGCCTCCAATGGACTAGCTCTGAGTCCAATGAGCAGTTCTTC. It is translated as CANSLQWTSSESNEQFF.

To note about this clonotype: The junction does not match germline at one end; this may be a read error. The rearrangement joins TRBV10-2 to TRBJ2-1; D gene ambiguous. There are 15 residues in the CDR3. Per the germline V gene, CDR1 is WSHSY and CDR2 is SAAADI. CDR3 in amino acids: CASSGSGVGHGEQFF. The CDR3, as DNA: TGCGCAAGCAGTGGGTCCGGTGTCGGGCACGGTGAGCAGTTCTTC.

This clonotype occurred many times. The chain links TRBV5-4 to TRBJ1-6, with 10 positions matching TRBD1. The CDR3 extends over 14 amino acids. V lost 4 bases and J lost 14; bases outside the gene matches: 9. Germline CDR1 reads SGHNT; CDR2 reads YYREEE (reference sequence). This chain's CDR3 is CASSTGTGEQALHF. The CDR3 DNA reads as TGTGCCAGCAGCACCGGGACAGGGGAACAAGCCCTCCACTTT.

The CDR3 reads CASSSTGDLRYEQYF. The CDR3 DNA follows: TGTGCCAGCAGTTCTACAGGGGACCTGAGGTACGAGCAGTACTTC. This chain links TRBV11-2 with TRBJ2-7; 7 positions match TRBD1. With 6 bases clipped from V and 4 bases from J, the junction kept 12 bases outside the gene matches. Germline V gene lookup returns CDR1 SGHAT and CDR2 FQNNGV. The CDR3 sequence is 15 residues long.

V gene TRBV11-2 combines with J gene TRBJ2-5; D may be TRBD2 (6 bases). Germline CDR1 SGHAT, CDR2 FQNNGV. This CDR3 has 16 residues. The CDR3 loop reads CVSSLGSSGPGETQYF. The DNA for the CDR3 is TGTGTTAGCAGCTTAGGGAGTAGCGGCCCGGGGGAAACCCAGTACTTC.

This clonotype was detected only a few times. The V call is TRBV7-9, the J call TRBJ1-1; D unclear. Germline CDR1 and CDR2: SEHNR and FQNEAQ (reference sequence). The CDR3 spans 18 residues. Trimming took off 0 bases at V and 1 base at J, with 18 bases between the two ends. The CDR3 DNA follows: TGTGCCAGCAGCTTAGCGTTCGGTCTCCATGGTGGGAACACTGAAGCTTTCTTT. Translating it yields CASSLAFGLHGGNTEAFF.

A remark on this clonotype: At one end the junction does not follow the germline gene, possibly because of a read error. The rearrangement links TRBV4-2 to TRBJ2-2; 9 positions agree with TRBD1. Germline assignment: CDR1 LGHNA and CDR2 YNFKEQ. CDR3 length equals 18 residues. CDR3: CVSSQPVTGGSNTGELFF. The CDR3 nucleotides read TGTGTCAGCAGCCAACCAGTGACAGGGGGTTCGAACACCGGGGAGCTGTTTTTT.

A remark on this clonotype: The junction and the germline gene differ at one end; a read error may be behind it. V is TRBV11-2 and J is TRBJ2-3; tentative D call: TRBD1 (5 bases). There are 17 residues in the CDR3. In germline, CDR1 is SGHAT, CDR2 FQNNGV. The CDR3 here is CARSRSRQLISTDAQYF. CDR3 nucleotides: TGTGCCAGGAGTCGTAGCAGACAGCTTATTAGCACAGATGCGCAGTATTTT.

As regards this clonotype: Possible read error: a much larger clone is one base away. This chain links TRBV28 with TRBJ2-6; maybe TRBD1 (5 bases). V was cut by 2 bases and J by 2 bases, with 16 bases left in between. There are 18 residues in the CDR3. The germline V gene has CDR1 MDHEN and CDR2 SYDVKM. The CDR3 coding sequence is TGTGCCAGCAGTTTACTCGAAGGGGTGGCCCCTGGGGCCAACGTCCTGACTTTC. Protein: CASSLLEGVAPGANVLTF. The whole variable domain, remainder taken from reference TRBV28 and TRBJ2-6, is DVKVTQSSRYLVKRTGEKVFLECVQDMDHENMFWYRQDPGLGLRLIYFSYDVKMKEKGDIPEGYSVSREKKERFSLILESASTNQTSMYLCASSLLEGVAPGANVLTFGAGSRLTVL.

With respect to this clonotype: A much larger clone differs by one base, so this may be a read error. The V and J genes are TRBV25-1 and TRBJ2-2, with D perhaps matching TRBD2 (6 bases). Germline V gene lookup returns CDR1 MGHDK and CDR2 SYGVNS. The CDR3 loop spans 17 amino acids. As DNA, the CDR3 is TGTACCAGCAGTGAATCGGAGGGTGGCAAAAACACCGGGGAGCTGTTTTTT. It is translated as CTSSESEGGKNTGELFF.

For this clonotype: The junction departs from the called germline gene at one end, perhaps through a read error. The V call is TRBV7-8, the J call TRBJ1-5; unclear D gene. Per the germline V gene, CDR1 is SGHVS and CDR2 is FQNEAQ. The CDR3 consists of 13 residues. CDR3: CVSSLNRDQSQHF. The CDR3, as DNA: TGTGTCAGCAGCTTGAATCGGGATCAGTCCCAGCATTTT.

This sequence joins TRBV19 and TRBJ1-5, with 10 bases identical to TRBD1. Germline V gene lookup returns CDR1 LNHDA and CDR2 SQIVND (reference sequence). V gave up 6 bases and J gave up 3 bases; unmatched junction bases: 11. The CDR3 extends over 17 amino acids. For the CDR3, the DNA is TGTGCCAGTAGGATCGACAGGGGGCTGAGGAACAATCAGCCCCAGCATTTT. Its translation is CASRIDRGLRNNQPQHF.

As for this clonotype: This may stem from a read error, because a much larger clone lies one nucleotide away. V gene TRBV28 combines with J gene TRBJ2-7; 7 bases fit TRBD2. Germline CDR1 is MDHEN and CDR2 is SYDVKM. With 6 bases clipped from V and 5 bases from J, the junction kept 4 bases outside the gene matches. The length of the CDR3 is 12 residues. CDR3 residues: CASRRECHEQYF. CDR3 DNA sequence: TGTGCCAGCAGGCGGGAGTGTCACGAGCAGTACTTC.

Details on this clonotype: The junction departs from the called germline gene at one end, perhaps through a read error. V gene TRBV7-8 combines with J gene TRBJ1-6, with 10 nucleotides matching TRBD1. Germline V gene data show CDR1 as SGHVS and CDR2 as FQNEAQ. This CDR3 is built from 15 residues. CDR3 sequence (DNA): TGTACCAGCATCTTATGGGGACAGGGGAGTTCACCCCTCCACTTT. Translation: CTSILWGQGSSPLHF.

The V call is TRBV5-1, the J call TRBJ2-3; 7 bases line up with TRBD1. The CDR3 has 13 amino acids. Germline lookup yields CDR1 SGHRS and CDR2 YFSETQ. V shed 7 bases and J 5 bases; nucleotides not matched to a gene: 7. CDR3 coding DNA: TGCGCCAGCCAACAGGGGCCTAGAGATACGCAGTATTTT. Its protein is CASQQGPRDTQYF.

A remark on this clonotype: In this CDR3 the conserved last residue, phenylalanine or tryptophan, is missing, so a read error is likely. The limits of the CDR3 on the DNA are not certain, so only TCRdb's listed CDR3 is given. The chain is built from TRBV6-5 and TRBJ1-6. Looked up from germline, CDR1 is MNHEY and CDR2 is SVGAGI. The CDR3 adds up to 13 amino acids, both ends counted. The CDR3: CASRAWYNSPLYS.

This clonotype was counted many times. The gene calls are TRBV7-9 and TRBJ2-5; D may match TRBD1 or TRBD2 (6 bases each). This CDR3 comprises 15 residues. The germline V gene has CDR1 SEHNR and CDR2 FQNEAQ (reference sequence). Trimming removed 2 bases at V and 3 bases at J, with 13 bases between. The CDR3, as DNA: TGTGCCAGCAGCTTAAGGGGGGCTCTTGAAGAGACCCAGTACTTC. Its translation is CASSLRGALEETQYF.

The chain joins TRBV6-5 to TRBJ1-2; 7 bases are a match to TRBD1. The CDR3 spans 14 residues. V lost 5 bases and J lost 12; bases outside the gene matches: 15. In germline, CDR1 is MNHEY, CDR2 SVGAGI. The CDR3 sequence is CASSVQGGKDDHTF. For the CDR3, the DNA is TGTGCCAGCAGTGTGCAGGGGGGAAAGGATGACCACACCTTC.

In regard to this clonotype: The conserved final phenylalanine or tryptophan is absent from the CDR3, which likely points to a read error. No DNA is shown, since the ends of the CDR3 on it are uncertain; the CDR3 is the one TCRdb lists. V and J are TRBV6-1 and TRBJ2-3; TRBD2, the table's D call, was not compared with the DNA. Germline V lookup: CDR1 MNHNS, CDR2 SASEGT. With termini counted, the CDR3 has 15 amino acids. The CDR3 reads CASSLEGRALDTLYL.

The chain joins TRBV11-2 to TRBJ2-3; no clear D. This CDR3 is built from 14 residues. V lost 10 bases and J 4 bases, leaving 18 bases between the germline ends. Germline-derived CDR1 and CDR2 are SGHAT and FQNNGV. CDR3 loop: CAMSLSKGSDTQYF. CDR3 nucleotide sequence: TGTGCCATGAGCTTATCCAAGGGATCAGATACGCAGTATTTT.

At least ten counts were recorded for this clonotype. The chain uses TRBV7-3 and TRBJ2-1; the D gene could be TRBD1 or TRBD2 (5 bases each). This CDR3 region has 16 residues. Trimming shortened V by 5 bases and J by 6 bases, and 20 bases separated the two germline ends. The germline V gene has CDR1 SGHTA and CDR2 FQGTGA. The DNA of the CDR3 is TGTGCCAGCAGCCCCCGCCGGGGCCCCGTTGGCAATGAGCAGTTCTTC. Its protein is CASSPRRGPVGNEQFF.

To note about this clonotype: A junction end diverges from the germline sequence, so it may reflect a read error. The chain couples TRBV20-1 to TRBJ2-2; 14 bases line up with TRBD2. The CDR3 loop spans 16 amino acids. CDR1 and CDR2 (germline): DFQATT, SNEGSKA (reference sequence). The CDR3 loop is CSVRDRTSGRSGELFF. CDR3 nucleotides: TGCAGTGTTAGAGATCGGACTAGCGGGAGGTCCGGGGAGCTGTTTTTT.

This clonotype was detected many times. CDR3 DNA: TGTGCCAGCAGCCAAGATAGGTCTAGCGGTTACAATGAGCAGTTCTTC. Encoded protein: CASSQDRSSGYNEQFF. The chain is built from TRBV4-2 and TRBJ2-1; 7 positions match TRBD2. The CDR3 runs 16 residues. Germline V gene lookup returns CDR1 LGHNA and CDR2 YNFKEQ. The junction had 6 bases not matched to a gene; V was cut back by 0 bases and J by 4 bases.

This clonotype was counted at least ten times. This chain uses TRBV5-6 with TRBJ2-1; 7 positions match TRBD2. The CDR3 consists of 16 residues. V was pared by 0 bases and J by 3 bases, with 6 bases of the junction left unmatched. Germline V gene lookup returns CDR1 SGHDT and CDR2 YYEEEE. CDR3 nucleotides: TGTGCCAGCAGCTTGGGAGCGGGGCGCGGCTACAATGAGCAGTTCTTC. It translates to CASSLGAGRGYNEQFF.